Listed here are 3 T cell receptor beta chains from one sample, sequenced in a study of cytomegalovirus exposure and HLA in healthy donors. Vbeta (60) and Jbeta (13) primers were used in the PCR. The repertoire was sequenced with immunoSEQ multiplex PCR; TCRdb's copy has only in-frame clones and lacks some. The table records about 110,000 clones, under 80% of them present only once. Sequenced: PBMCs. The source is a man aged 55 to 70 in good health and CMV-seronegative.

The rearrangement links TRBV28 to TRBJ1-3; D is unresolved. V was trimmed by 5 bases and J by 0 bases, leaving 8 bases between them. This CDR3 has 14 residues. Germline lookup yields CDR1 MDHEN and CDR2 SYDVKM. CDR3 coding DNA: TGTGCCAGCAGTCCCCTCTACTCTGGAAACACCATATATTTT. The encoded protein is CASSPLYSGNTIYF.

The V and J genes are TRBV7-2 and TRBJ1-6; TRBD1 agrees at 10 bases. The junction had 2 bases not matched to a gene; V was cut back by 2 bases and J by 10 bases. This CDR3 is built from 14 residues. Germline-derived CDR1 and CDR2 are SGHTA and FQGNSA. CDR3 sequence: CASSLSTGGSPLHF. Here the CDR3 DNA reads TGTGCCAGCAGCTTATCGACAGGGGGCTCACCCCTCCACTTT.

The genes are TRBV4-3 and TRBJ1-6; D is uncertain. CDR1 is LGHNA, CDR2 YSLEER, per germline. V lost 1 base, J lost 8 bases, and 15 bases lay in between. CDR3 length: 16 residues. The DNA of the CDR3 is TGCGCCAGCAGCCAAGGGGTAGGAAACAGTTATTCACCCCTCCACTTT. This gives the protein CASSQGVGNSYSPLHF.